Below are 10 T cell receptor beta chains sequenced from a single sample in a study of blood T cell repertoires in COVID-19. Some clones are missing from TCRdb's copy, which holds only in-frame ones; the method was immunoSEQ multiplex PCR. Of 350,000 or so clones listed, over 75% are singletons. The specimen was peripheral blood. The receptor source for this set is a woman aged 30 to 39 with COVID-19, enrolled during active disease.

V usage is TRBV6-5 and J usage is TRBJ1-5; TRBD1 matches 7 bases. V trimming: 6 bases; J trimming: 5 bases; junction bases outside the gene matches: 4. CDR3 length: 13 amino acids. In germline, CDR1 is MNHEY, CDR2 SVGAGI. CDR3 sequence reads: CASSPTGHQPQHF. DNA of the CDR3: TGTGCCAGCAGCCCGACAGGGCATCAGCCCCAGCATTTT.

The J gene is TRBJ1-2, the V gene TRBV28; a weak D match, TRBD1 (5 bases). The length of the CDR3 is 17 residues. Germline values: CDR1 MDHEN, CDR2 SYDVKM. V lost 5 bases and J lost 1, with 20 bases in between. CDR3 in DNA: TGTGCCAGCAGTCCGCTGGGGGGGTGGGATTATAACTATGGCTACACCTTC. Its translation: CASSPLGGWDYNYGYTF.

The chain combines TRBV7-8 with TRBJ2-3, with 15 nucleotides matching TRBD2. Germline V gene data show CDR1 as SGHVS and CDR2 as FQNEAQ. With V trimmed by 5 bases and J by 7 bases, 4 bases remained unmatched. The CDR3 length is 15 residues. CDR3: CASSPGTSGGYTQYF. CDR3 bases: TGTGCCAGCAGCCCAGGGACTAGCGGGGGGTATACGCAGTATTTT.

This clone has only one observation. This rearrangement joins TRBV3-1 (or the pseudogene TRBV3-2) to TRBJ2-1; tentative D call: TRBD2 (5 bases). The CDR3 loop spans 12 amino acids. The germline V gene encodes CDR1 LGHDT and CDR2 YNNKEL (reference sequence). V lost 6 bases and J lost 7, with 10 bases in between. The CDR3 protein is CASRGSWNEQFF. In DNA form, the CDR3 reads TGTGCCAGCAGGGGGAGTTGGAATGAGCAGTTCTTC.

This clone came up once. V usage is TRBV30 and J usage is TRBJ1-2; the D gene is possibly TRBD1 (6 bases). Germline values: CDR1 GTSNPN, CDR2 SVGIG (reference sequence). Between the trimmed V and J ends, which lost 7 bases and 3 bases, there was a span of 12 bases. This CDR3 region has 12 residues. The CDR3: CALRDTDYGYTF. CDR3 DNA: TGTGCCTTGAGGGACACCGACTATGGCTACACCTTC.

This chain connects TRBV6-5 to TRBJ1-2, with no clear D. The germline V and J ends were trimmed by 4 bases and 7 bases, with 7 bases remaining between them. This CDR3 spans 11 amino acids. Germline loops: CDR1 MNHEY, CDR2 SVGAGI. As DNA, the CDR3 is TGTGCCAGCAGTTTTCGCGGTGGCTACACCTTC. As protein: CASSFRGGYTF.

The rearrangement links TRBV9 to TRBJ2-3, with TRBD1 matching 7 bases. J gave up 6 bases and V 1 base, and 5 bases lay outside the gene matches. This CDR3 contains 14 residues. Germline-derived CDR1 and CDR2 are SGDLS and YYNGEE. CDR3 nucleotides: TGTGCCAGCAGCGTAAGGCAGGGGGAGGATACGCAGTATTTT. Translating it yields CASSVRQGEDTQYF.

This chain joins TRBV6-6 and TRBJ2-7; a possible D gene is TRBD1 (6 bases). Germline CDR1 and CDR2: MNHNY and SVGAGI (reference sequence). Between the trimmed V and J ends, which lost 1 base and 3 bases, there was a span of 7 bases. The CDR3 consists of 13 residues. Here the CDR3 reads CASSYLQGYEQYF. The CDR3 DNA reads as TGTGCCAGCAGTTACTTACAGGGCTACGAGCAGTACTTC.

The rearrangement joins TRBV28 to TRBJ2-1, with 7 bases fitting TRBD1. The CDR3 length is 15 residues. Trimming at V came to 5 bases and at J to 1 base, leaving 5 bases not matched to a gene. Germline assignment: CDR1 MDHEN and CDR2 SYDVKM. Here the CDR3 reads CASSIRTGSYNEQFF. CDR3 nucleotides: TGTGCCAGCAGTATAAGGACAGGATCCTACAATGAGCAGTTCTTC.

The J gene is TRBJ2-3, the V gene TRBV4-1; TRBD2 aligns across 9 bases. Trimming cost V 1 base and J 5 bases; bases outside gene matches: 13. The CDR3 is made up of 18 amino acids. Germline CDR1 and CDR2: MGHRA and YSYEKL. CDR3 amino acids: CASSQGVSSGRSKDTQYF. In DNA form, the CDR3 reads TGCGCCAGCAGCCAAGGAGTCTCCAGCGGGAGGAGTAAAGATACGCAGTATTTT.